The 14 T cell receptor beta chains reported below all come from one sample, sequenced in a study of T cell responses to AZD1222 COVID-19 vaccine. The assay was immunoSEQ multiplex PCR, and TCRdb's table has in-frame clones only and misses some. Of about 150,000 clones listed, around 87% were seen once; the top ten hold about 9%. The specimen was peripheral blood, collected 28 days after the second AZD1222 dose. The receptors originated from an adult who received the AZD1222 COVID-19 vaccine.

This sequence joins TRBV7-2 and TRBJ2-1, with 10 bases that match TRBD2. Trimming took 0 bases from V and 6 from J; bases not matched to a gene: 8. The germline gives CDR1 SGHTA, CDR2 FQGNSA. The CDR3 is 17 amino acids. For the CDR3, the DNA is TGTGCCAGCAGCTTAGCGCGAGCGGGAGGGCCGAGCAATGAGCAGTTCTTC. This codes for CASSLARAGGPSNEQFF.

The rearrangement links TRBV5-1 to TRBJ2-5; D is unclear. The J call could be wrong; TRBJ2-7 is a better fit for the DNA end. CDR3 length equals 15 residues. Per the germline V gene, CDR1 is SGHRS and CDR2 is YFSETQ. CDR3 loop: CASSVDPGLLYEQYF. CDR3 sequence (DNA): TGCGCCAGCAGCGTGGACCCGGGTCTTCTCTACGAGCAGTACTTC.

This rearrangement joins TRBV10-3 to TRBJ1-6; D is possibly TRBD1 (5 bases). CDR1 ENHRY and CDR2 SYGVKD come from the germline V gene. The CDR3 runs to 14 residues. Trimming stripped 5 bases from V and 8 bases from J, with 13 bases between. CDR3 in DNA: TGTGCCATCAGTCCCAGGGCCGGGGATTCACCCCTCCACTTT. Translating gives CAISPRAGDSPLHF.

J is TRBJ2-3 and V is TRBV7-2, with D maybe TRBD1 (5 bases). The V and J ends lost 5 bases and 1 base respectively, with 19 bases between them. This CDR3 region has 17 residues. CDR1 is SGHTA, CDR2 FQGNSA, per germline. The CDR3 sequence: CASSPTYRTRGTDTQYF. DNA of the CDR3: TGTGCCAGCAGCCCAACCTACAGGACAAGGGGCACAGATACGCAGTATTTT. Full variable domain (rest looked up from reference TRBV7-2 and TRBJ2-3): GAGVSQSPSNKVTEKGKDVELRCDPISGHTALYWYRQSLGQGLEFLIYFQGNSAPDKSGLPSDRFSAERTGGSVSTLTIQRTQQEDSAVYLCASSPTYRTRGTDTQYFGPGTRLTVL.

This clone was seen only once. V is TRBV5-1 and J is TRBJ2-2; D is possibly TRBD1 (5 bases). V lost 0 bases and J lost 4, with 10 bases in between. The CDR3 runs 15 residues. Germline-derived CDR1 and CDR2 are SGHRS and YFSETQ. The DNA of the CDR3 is TGCGCCAGCAGCTTGGAGGTAGGGGCCACCGGGGAGCTGTTTTTT. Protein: CASSLEVGATGELFF. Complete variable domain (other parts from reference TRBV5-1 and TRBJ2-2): KAGVTQTPRYLIKTRGQQVTLSCSPISGHRSVSWYQQTPGQGLQFLFEYFSETQRNKGNFPGRFSGRQFSNSRSEMNVSTLELGDSALYLCASSLEVGATGELFFGEGSRLTVL.

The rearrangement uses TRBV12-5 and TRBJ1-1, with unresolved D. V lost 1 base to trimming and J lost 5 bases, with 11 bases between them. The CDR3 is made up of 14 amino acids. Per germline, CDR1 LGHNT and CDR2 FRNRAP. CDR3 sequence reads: CASGLGSSVTEAFF. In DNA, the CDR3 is TGTGCTAGTGGTTTGGGATCGAGCGTGACTGAAGCTTTCTTT.

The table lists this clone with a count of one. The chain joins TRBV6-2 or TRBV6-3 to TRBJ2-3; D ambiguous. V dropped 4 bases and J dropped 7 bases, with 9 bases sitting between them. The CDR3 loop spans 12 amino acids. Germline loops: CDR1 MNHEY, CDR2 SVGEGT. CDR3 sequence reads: CASSSNPHTQYF. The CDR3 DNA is TGTGCCAGCAGTTCTAACCCCCATACGCAGTATTTT.

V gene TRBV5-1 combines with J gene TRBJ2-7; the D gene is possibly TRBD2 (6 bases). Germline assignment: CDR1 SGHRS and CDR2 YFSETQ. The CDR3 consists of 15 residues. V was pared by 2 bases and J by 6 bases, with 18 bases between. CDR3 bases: TGCGCCAGCAGCTTAGGTTCAACGTTGGAGGGCGAGCAGTACTTC. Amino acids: CASSLGSTLEGEQYF.

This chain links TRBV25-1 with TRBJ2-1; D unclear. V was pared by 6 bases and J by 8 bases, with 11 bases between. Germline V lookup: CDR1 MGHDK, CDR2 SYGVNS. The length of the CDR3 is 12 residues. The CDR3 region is CASSQRNDEQFF. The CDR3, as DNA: TGTGCCAGCAGCCAGAGAAACGATGAGCAGTTCTTC.

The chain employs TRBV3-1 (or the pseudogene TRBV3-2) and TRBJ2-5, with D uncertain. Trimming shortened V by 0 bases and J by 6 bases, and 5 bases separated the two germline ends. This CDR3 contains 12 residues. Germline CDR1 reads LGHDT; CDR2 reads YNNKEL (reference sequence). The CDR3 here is CASSQDQKTQYF. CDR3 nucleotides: TGTGCCAGCAGCCAAGATCAAAAGACCCAGTACTTC.

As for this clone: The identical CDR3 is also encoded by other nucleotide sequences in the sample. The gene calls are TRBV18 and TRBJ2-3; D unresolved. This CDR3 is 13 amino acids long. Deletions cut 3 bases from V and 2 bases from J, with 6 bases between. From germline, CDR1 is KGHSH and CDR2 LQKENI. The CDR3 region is CASSPLDTDTQYF. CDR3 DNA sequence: TGTGCCAGCTCACCGTTGGACACAGATACGCAGTATTTT.

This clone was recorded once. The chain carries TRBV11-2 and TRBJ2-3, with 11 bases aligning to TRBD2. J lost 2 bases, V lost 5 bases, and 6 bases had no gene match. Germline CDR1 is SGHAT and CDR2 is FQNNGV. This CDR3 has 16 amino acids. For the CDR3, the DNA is TGTGCCAGCAGCCCCGGGACTAGCGGCTCCACAGATACGCAGTATTTT. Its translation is CASSPGTSGSTDTQYF.

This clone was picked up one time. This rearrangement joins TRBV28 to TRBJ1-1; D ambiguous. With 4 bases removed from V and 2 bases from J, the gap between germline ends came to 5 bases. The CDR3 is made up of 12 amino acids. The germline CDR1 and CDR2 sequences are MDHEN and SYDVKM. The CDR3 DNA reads TGTGCCAGCAGTTCCAGTAACACTGAAGCTTTCTTT. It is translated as CASSSSNTEAFF. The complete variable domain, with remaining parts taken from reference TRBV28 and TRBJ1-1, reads DVKVTQSSRYLVKRTGEKVFLECVQDMDHENMFWYRQDPGLGLRLIYFSYDVKMKEKGDIPEGYSVSREKKERFSLILESASTNQTSMYLCASSSSNTEAFFGQGTRLTVV.

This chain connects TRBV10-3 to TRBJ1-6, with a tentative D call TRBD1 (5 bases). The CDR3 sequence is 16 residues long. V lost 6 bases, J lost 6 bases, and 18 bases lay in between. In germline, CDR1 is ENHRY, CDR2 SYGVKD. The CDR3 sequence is CAIRPSLGGFNSPLHF. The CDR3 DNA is TGTGCCATCAGGCCCTCCCTTGGGGGATTTAATTCACCCCTCCACTTT.